This T cell receptor (beta chain) was recorded in a study of T cells in Graves' hyperthyroidism and ophthalmopathy. The study's findings and limits: In validation, the model predicted ophthalmopathy. These predictions came a median roughly 6.5 months before onset.

In germline, CDR1 is SGHDN, CDR2 FVKESK. The CDR3 totals 16 residues. With V trimmed by 1 base and J by 4 bases, 4 bases remained unmatched. Stable Graves' hyperthyroidism meant no ophthalmopathy progression within 18 months. Those with hyperthyroidism were 18 to 65 years old, newly diagnosed, and ill for under 2 months. This clonotype was observed a few times. Its matching antigen is unknown. Amplified TCR beta CDR3 regions came from RNA transcripts. RT-PCR in the first round (using the HTBI primer set) targeted the TCR CDR3. TCRdb itself ran the multiplex PCR reads through MiXCR, one entry per CDR3 protein. The table lists approximately 370,000 distinct CDR3 sequences, 14% to 15% of them singletons.

This TCR was recovered from a woman aged 30 to 39 with Graves' hyperthyroidism. The chain carries TRBV14 and TRBJ2-5; 12 bases agree with TRBD2. Sequencing was performed on blood. In nucleotides, the CDR3 is TGTGCCAGCAGCCAAGGTCGACTAGCGGGAGTAGAGACCCAGTACTTC. Translated, it gives CASSQGRLAGVETQYF. Full variable domain (outside the CDR3, taken from reference TRBV14 and TRBJ2-5): EAGVTQFPSHSVIEKGQTVTLRCDPISGHDNLYWYRRVMGKEIKFLLHFVKESKQDESGMPNNRFLAERTGGTYSTLKVQPAELEDSGVYFCASSQGRLAGVETQYFGPGTRLLVL.